Reported below is one T cell receptor (beta chain). Its binding antigen is unknown. Base qualities are missing; no much larger clone stands one base away. Receptor libraries were prepared by the immunoSEQ multiplex PCR assay. Imported from immuneACCESS, the table was reduced by TCRdb to in-frame sequences with V and J called. These copies leave out some clones; in studies compared against another copy, an unresolved V gene accounts for under half, and the cause of the remainder is not known. This sample has roughly 70,000 clones in its table, and approximately 90% of those were observed once. The leading ten clones occupy 3% to 3.5% of the sample. The CDR3 covers 17 residues, taking in both the cysteine and the phenylalanine. Only CDR3 DNA remains: 51 bases, in frame from the first base. The germline V gene supplies CDR1 SNHLY and CDR2 FYNNEI. V is trimmed back by 3 bases and J by 4 bases, and the junction contains 11 bases that no gene match accounts for.

This entry comes from a study of T cell changes during pregnancy in multiple sclerosis (dated by TCRdb to about 2019). With regard to the full study: The study looked at changes in the T cell repertoire across pregnancy in women with multiple sclerosis.

This sequence was found in a female donor with multiple sclerosis, enrolled in a pregnancy study. This material consisted of peripheral blood, taken before pregnancy. The rearrangement joined TRBV2 to TRBJ2-3, and 9 bases in between align with TRBD1. CDR3 region: CASSDIPGQGIPDTQYF. In nucleotide form, the sequence is TGTGCCAGCAGTGATATCCCGGGACAGGGAATCCCAGATACGCAGTATTTT.